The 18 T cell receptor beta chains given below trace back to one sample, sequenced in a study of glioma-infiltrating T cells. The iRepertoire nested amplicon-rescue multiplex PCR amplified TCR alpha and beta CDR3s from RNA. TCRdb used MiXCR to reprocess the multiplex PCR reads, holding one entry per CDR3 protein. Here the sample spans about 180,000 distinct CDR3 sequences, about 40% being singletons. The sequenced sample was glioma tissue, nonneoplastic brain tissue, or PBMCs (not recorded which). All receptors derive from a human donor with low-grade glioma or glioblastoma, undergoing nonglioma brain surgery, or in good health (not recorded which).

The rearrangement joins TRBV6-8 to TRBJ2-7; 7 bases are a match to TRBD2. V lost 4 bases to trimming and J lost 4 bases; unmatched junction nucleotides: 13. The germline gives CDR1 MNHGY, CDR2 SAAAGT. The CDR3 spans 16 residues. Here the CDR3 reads CASSLRGEPTTYEQYF. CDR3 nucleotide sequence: TGTGCCAGCAGTTTACGGGGGGAGCCTACTACTTACGAGCAGTACTTC.

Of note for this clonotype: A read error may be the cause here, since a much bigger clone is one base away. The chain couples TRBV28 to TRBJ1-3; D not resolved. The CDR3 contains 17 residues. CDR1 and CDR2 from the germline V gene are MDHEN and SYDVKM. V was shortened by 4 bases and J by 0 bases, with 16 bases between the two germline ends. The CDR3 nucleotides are TGTGCCAGCAGTTCTGGGTCGGCCGGAAGCTCTGGAAACACCATATATTTT. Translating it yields CASSSGSAGSSGNTIYF.

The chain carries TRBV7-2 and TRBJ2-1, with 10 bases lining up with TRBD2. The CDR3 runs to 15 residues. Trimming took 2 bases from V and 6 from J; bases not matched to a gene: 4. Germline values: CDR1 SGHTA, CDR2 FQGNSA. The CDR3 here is CASSLSLAGSNEQFF. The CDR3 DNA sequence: TGTGCCAGCAGCTTATCACTAGCGGGAAGCAATGAGCAGTTCTTC.

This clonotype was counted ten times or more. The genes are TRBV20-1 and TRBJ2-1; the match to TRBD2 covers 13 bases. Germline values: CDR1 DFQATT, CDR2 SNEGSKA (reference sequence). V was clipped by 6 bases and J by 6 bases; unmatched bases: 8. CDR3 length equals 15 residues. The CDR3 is CSAPRLAGGVNEQFF. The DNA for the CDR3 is TGCAGTGCACCAAGACTAGCGGGAGGAGTCAATGAGCAGTTCTTC.

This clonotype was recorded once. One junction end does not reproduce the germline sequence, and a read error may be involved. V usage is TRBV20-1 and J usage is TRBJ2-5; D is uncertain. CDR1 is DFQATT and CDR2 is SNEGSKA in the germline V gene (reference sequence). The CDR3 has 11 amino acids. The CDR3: CSDRKTETQYF. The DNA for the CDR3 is TGCAGTGATAGAAAGACTGAGACCCAGTACTTC.

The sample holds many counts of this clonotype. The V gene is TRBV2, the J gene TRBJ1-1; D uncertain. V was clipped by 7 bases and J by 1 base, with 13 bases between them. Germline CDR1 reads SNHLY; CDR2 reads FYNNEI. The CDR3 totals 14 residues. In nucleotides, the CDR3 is TGTGCCAGCATTGGTCCAGTCGCGAACACTGAAGCTTTCTTT. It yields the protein CASIGPVANTEAFF.

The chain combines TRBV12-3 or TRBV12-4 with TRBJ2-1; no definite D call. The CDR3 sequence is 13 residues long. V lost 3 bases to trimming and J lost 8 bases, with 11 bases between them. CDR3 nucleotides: TGTGCCAGCAGTTTTGGGTGGAGCGATGAGCAGTTCTTC. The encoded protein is CASSFGWSDEQFF.

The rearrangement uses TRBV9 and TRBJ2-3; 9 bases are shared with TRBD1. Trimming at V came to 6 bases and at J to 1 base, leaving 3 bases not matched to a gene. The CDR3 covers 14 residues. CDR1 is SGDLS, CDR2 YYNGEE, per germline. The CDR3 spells CASTRTGGTDTQYF. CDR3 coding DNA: TGTGCCAGCACACGGACAGGGGGCACAGATACGCAGTATTTT.

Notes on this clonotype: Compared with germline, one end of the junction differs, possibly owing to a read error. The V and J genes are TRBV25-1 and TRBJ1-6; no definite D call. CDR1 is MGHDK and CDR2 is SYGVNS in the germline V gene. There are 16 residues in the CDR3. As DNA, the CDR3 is TGTGCCACCAGTGAATACGGTACCGCAGATAATTCACCCCTCCACTTT. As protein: CATSEYGTADNSPLHF.

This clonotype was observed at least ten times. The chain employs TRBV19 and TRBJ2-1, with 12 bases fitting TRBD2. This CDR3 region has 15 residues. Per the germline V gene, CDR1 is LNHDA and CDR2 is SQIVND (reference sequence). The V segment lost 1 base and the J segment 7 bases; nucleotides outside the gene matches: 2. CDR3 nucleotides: TGTGCCAGTAGTATAGTGGGGACTAGCGGGAATGAGCAGTTCTTC. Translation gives CASSIVGTSGNEQFF. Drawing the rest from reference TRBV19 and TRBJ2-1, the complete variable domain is DGGITQSPKYLFRKEGQNVTLSCEQNLNHDAMYWYRQDPGQGLRLIYYSQIVNDFQKGDIAEGYSVSREKKESFPLTVTSAQKNPTAFYLCASSIVGTSGNEQFFGPGTRLTVL.

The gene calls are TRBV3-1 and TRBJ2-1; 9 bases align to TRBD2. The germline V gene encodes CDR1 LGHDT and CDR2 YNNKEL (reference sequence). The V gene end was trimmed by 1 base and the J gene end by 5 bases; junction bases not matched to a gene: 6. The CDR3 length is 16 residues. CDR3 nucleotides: TGTGCCAGCAGCCAAGGTCCTAGCGGGAAACACAATGAGCAGTTCTTC. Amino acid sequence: CASSQGPSGKHNEQFF.

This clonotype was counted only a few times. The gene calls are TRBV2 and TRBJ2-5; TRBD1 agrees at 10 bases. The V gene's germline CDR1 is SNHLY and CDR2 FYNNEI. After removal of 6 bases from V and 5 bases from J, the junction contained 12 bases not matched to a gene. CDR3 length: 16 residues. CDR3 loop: CASRVRQGALGETQYF. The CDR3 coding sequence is TGTGCCAGCAGGGTCCGACAGGGGGCGTTAGGTGAGACCCAGTACTTC.

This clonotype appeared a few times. CDR3 DNA sequence: TGTGCCAGCAGGACCAGGGAACCTACCTACGAGCAGTACTTC. The encoded protein is CASRTREPTYEQYF. The chain is built from TRBV2 and TRBJ2-7; the D gene is possibly TRBD1 (5 bases). Trimming cost V 6 bases and J 2 bases, with 14 bases left between them. The CDR3 runs 14 residues. From germline, CDR1 is SNHLY and CDR2 FYNNEI.

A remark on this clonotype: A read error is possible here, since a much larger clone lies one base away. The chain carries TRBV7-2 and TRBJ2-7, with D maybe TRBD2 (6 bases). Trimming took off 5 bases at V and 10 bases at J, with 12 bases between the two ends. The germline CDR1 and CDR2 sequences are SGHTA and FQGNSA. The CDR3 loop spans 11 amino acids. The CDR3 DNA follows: TGTGCCAGCAGCGGAAACGGGACTCAGTACTTC. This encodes CASSGNGTQYF. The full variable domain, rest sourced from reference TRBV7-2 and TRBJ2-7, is GAGVSQSPSNKVTEKGKDVELRCDPISGHTALYWYRQSLGQGLEFLIYFQGNSAPDKSGLPSDRFSAERTGGSVSTLTIQRTQQEDSAVYLCASSGNGTQYFGPGTRLTVT.

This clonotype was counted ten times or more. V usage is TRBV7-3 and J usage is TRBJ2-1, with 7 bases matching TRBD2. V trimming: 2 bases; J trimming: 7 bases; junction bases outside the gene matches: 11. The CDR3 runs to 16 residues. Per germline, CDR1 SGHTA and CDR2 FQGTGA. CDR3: CASSLDLGGSQNEQFF. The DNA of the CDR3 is TGTGCCAGCAGCTTAGATTTGGGCGGGAGTCAGAATGAGCAGTTCTTC.

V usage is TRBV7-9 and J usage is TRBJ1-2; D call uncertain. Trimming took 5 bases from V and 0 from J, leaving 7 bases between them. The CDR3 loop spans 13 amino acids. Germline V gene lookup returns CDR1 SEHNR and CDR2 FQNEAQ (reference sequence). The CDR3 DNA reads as TGTGCCAGCAGCCTTCAGTCTAACTATGGCTACACCTTC. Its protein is CASSLQSNYGYTF.

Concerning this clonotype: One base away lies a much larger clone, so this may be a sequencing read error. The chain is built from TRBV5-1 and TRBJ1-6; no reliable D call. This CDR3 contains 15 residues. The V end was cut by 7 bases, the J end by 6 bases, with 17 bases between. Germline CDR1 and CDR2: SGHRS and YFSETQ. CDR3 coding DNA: TGCGCCAGCGGCCTCTCGGCAGGTTCTAATTCACCCCTCCACTTT. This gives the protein CASGLSAGSNSPLHF.

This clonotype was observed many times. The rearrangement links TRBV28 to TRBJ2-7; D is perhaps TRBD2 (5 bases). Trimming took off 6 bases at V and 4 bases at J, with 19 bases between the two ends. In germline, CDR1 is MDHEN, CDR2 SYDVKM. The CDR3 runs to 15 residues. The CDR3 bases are TGTGCCAGCAGCACCTATGGACTCACAGTTTACGAGCAGTACTTC. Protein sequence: CASSTYGLTVYEQYF. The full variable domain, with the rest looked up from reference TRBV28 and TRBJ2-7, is DVKVTQSSRYLVKRTGEKVFLECVQDMDHENMFWYRQDPGLGLRLIYFSYDVKMKEKGDIPEGYSVSREKKERFSLILESASTNQTSMYLCASSTYGLTVYEQYFGPGTRLTVT.